This TCR beta chain was retrieved from a study of blood T cell repertoires in COVID-19. About the study: In each case, the material was cDNA or gDNA derived from T cells, B-cell-depleted T cells, or PBMCs.

Study processing details: Cell counts per sample came from amplifying reference gene primers. This table comes from immunoSEQ multiplex PCR, and its TCRdb copy is limited to in-frame clones, with some not included. Clonal size and the V and J genes are those of that table, whereas D and trimming came from the DNA. Altogether a few hundred thousand clones are present, 70% to 90% being singletons, with the ten largest covering about 4.2%. V shed 6 bases and J shed 1 base, with 15 bases lying between them. The CDR3 extends over 15 amino acids. Germline-derived CDR1 and CDR2 are LNHDA and SQIVND (reference sequence).

The chain carries TRBV19 and TRBJ1-1, with D unclear. This clonotype was sampled from a young man who had recovered from COVID-19. The sequencing sample was made of PBMCs or T cells enriched from blood (not recorded which). CDR3 in DNA: TGTGCCAGTAGACCCCCACCTCTGAGGAACACTGAAGCTTTCTTT. It yields the protein CASRPPPLRNTEAFF.